This T cell receptor beta chain was sequenced during a study of technical replicates of blood from several donors. J lost 4 bases, V lost 2 bases, and 5 bases had no gene match. Looked up from germline, CDR1 is LNHDA and CDR2 is SQIVND (reference sequence). This CDR3 is built from 16 residues. Generated by immunoSEQ multiplex PCR, the TCRdb table keeps only in-frame clones and is missing some. The table shows roughly 70,000 clones, with approximately 94% occurring only once. The chain has TRBV19 and TRBJ2-3; 11 positions match TRBD2. The specimen was T cells isolated from PBMCs. The source is a human donor in good health. For the CDR3, the DNA is TGTGCCAGTAGTATATCACTAGCGGGAGAGTCAGATACGCAGTATTTT. It is translated as CASSISLAGESDTQYF.